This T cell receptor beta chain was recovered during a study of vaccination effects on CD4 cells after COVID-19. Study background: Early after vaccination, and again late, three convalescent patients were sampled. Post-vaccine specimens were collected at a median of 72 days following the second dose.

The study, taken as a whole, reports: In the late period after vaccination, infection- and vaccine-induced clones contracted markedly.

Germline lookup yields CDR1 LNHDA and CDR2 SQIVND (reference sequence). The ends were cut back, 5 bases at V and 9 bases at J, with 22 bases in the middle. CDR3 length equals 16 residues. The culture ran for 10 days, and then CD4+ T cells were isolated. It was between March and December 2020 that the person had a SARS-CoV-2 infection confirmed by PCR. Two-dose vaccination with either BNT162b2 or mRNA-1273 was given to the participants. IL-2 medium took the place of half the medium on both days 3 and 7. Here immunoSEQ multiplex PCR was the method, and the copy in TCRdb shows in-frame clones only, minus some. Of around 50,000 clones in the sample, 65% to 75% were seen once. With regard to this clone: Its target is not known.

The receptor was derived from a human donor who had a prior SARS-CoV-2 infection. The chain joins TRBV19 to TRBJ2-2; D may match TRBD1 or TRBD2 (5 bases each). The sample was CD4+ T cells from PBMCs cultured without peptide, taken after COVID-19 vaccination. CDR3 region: CASSSQYRDLRRELFF. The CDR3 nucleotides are TGTGCCAGTAGTTCCCAATACCGGGACCTCAGACGGGAGCTGTTTTTT.